The clone carrying this T cell receptor (beta chain) was observed at least ten times. What it binds is not known. TCRdb re-called the RT-PCR reads with MiXCR, one entry per CDR3 protein. The sample includes a few hundred thousand distinct CDR3 sequences, 14% of them seen just once. The entry originates in a study of response to subunit inactivated influenza vaccine. General study findings and limits: Each seasonal influenza vaccination, the authors suggested, recruits few new T cells.

Germline assignment: CDR1 SGHRS and CDR2 YFSETQ. There are 13 residues in the CDR3. Trimming stripped 0 bases from V and 8 bases from J, with 11 bases between. This clonotype was sampled from a man aged 45-65 years who received an inactivated influenza vaccine. Sequenced here: PBMCs from blood, sampled about 11 days after vaccination. The chain joins TRBV5-1 to TRBJ1-2, with D uncertain. CDR3 bases: TGCGCCAGCAGCTTGGACGGCCTCGGCGGCTACACCTTC. As protein: CASSLDGLGGYTF.